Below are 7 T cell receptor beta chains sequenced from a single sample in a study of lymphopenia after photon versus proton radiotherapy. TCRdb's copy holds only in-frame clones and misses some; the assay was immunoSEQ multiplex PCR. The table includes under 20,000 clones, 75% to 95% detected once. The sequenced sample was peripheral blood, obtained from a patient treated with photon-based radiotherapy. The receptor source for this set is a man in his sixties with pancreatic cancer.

The CDR3: CASSQDAGGSSGNTIYF. CDR3 nucleotides: TGTGCCAGCAGCCAAGATGCGGGGGGCAGCTCTGGAAACACCATATATTTT. The rearrangement links TRBV4-2 to TRBJ1-3; perhaps TRBD1 as D (6 bases). This CDR3 contains 17 residues. Germline-derived CDR1 and CDR2 are LGHNA and YNFKEQ. Trimming took off 0 bases at V and 0 bases at J, with 12 bases between the two ends.

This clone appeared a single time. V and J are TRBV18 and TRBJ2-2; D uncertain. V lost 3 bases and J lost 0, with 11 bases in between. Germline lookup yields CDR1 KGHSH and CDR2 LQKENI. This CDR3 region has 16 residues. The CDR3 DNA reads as TGTGCCAGCTCACCCTGGGCCCGAGCGAACACCGGGGAGCTGTTTTTT. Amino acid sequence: CASSPWARANTGELFF.

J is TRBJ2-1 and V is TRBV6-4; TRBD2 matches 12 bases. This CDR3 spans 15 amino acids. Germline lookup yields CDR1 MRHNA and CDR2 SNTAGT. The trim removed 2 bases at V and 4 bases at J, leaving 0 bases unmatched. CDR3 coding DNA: TGTGCCAGCAGTGACACTAGCGGGGGGTACAATGAGCAGTTCTTC. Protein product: CASSDTSGGYNEQFF.

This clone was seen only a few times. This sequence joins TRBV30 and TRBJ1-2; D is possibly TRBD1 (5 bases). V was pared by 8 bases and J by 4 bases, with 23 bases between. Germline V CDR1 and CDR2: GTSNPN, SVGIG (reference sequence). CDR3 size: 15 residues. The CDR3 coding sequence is TGTGCCGCCAAAAAGCTCCGGACTCAGGGCTATGGCTACACCTTC. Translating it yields CAAKKLRTQGYGYTF.

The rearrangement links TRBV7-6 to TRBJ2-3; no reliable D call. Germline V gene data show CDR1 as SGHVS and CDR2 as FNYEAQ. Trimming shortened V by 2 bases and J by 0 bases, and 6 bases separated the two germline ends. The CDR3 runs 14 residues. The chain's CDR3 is CASSLRPSTDTQYF. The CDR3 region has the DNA TGTGCCAGCAGCTTACGACCTAGCACAGATACGCAGTATTTT.

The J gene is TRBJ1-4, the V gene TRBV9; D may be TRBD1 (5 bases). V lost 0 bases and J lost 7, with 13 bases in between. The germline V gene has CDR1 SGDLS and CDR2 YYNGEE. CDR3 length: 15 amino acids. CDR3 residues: CASSVGGRGVEKLFF. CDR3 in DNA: TGTGCCAGCAGCGTAGGAGGAAGGGGAGTTGAAAAACTGTTTTTT.

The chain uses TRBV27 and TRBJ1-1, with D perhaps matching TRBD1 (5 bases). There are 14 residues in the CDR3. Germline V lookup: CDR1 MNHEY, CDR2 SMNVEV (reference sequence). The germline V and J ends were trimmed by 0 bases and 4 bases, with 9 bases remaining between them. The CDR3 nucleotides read TGTGCCAGCAGTTTATCAAGGGGAAGCACTGAAGCTTTCTTT. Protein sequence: CASSLSRGSTEAFF.